This T cell receptor beta chain was profiled in a study of shared clonotypes between healthy human individuals. Study conclusions and caveats: Non-shared clonotypes showed lower generation probabilities than clonotypes common to all four donors. Naive CD4 clonotypes overlapped across several donors at roughly 5.1%. The sampled material consisted only of blood, and tissue repertoires are likely to differ.

The CDR3 loop spans 18 amino acids. CDR1 and CDR2 (germline): LNHNV, YYDKDF (reference sequence). Trimming at V came to 2 bases and at J to 0 bases, leaving 9 bases not matched to a gene. Sequenced by immunoSEQ multiplex PCR; TCRdb stores in-frame clones only, minus some. The sample carries approximately 180,000 clones, 85% to 95% recorded once. This clone showed up just once. The antigen remains undetermined. Sequencing was performed on naive CD4+ T cells sorted from blood. Sample subset: CD45RA+ positively selected. The TCR was taken from a woman under 40 in good health. The V gene is TRBV15, the J gene TRBJ2-3, with TRBD2 identical over 9 bases. In DNA, the CDR3 is TGTGCCACCAGCAGACATATAATAGCGGGAGTAAGCACAGATACGCAGTATTTT. It codes for CATSRHIIAGVSTDTQYF. Based on the CDR3 plus reference TRBV15 and TRBJ2-3, the full variable domain is DAMVIQNPRYQVTQFGKPVTLSCSQTLNHNVMYWYQQKSSQAPKLLFHYYDKDFNNEADTPDNFQSRRPNTSFCFLDIRSPGLGDTAMYLCATSRHIIAGVSTDTQYFGPGTRLTVL.